This T cell receptor (beta chain) came from a study of T cell responses to AZD1222 COVID-19 vaccine. The study, taken as a whole, reports: Unmutated variant regions are reportedly targeted by nearly half of spike-specific TCRs. A mostly white British donor set with more females was recruited, and clonal diversity was possibly underestimated. Researchers report vaccine-associated CD4 TCRs spanning spike, with dominance at 160-218 and 743-854.

The repertoire was sequenced with immunoSEQ multiplex PCR; TCRdb's copy has only in-frame clones and lacks some. There are around 140,000 clones in the sample; roughly 85% occur only once, and 7.9% lies in the top ten. As concerns this clone: Its antigen is unknown.

This sequence was found in an adult who received the MenACWY meningococcal vaccine as a control. Sample: peripheral blood, taken 28 days after the second dose of the MenACWY control vaccine.

The CDR3 nucleotides are TGTGCCAGCAGTGAACGGGACAGTAATAATTCACCCCTCCACTTT. Translated, it gives CASSERDSNNSPLHF. The V call is TRBV2, the J call TRBJ1-6; 7 bases fit TRBD1. This CDR3 is 15 amino acids long. Germline CDR1 and CDR2: SNHLY and FYNNEI. V trimming: 2 bases; J trimming: 5 bases; junction bases outside the gene matches: 3.